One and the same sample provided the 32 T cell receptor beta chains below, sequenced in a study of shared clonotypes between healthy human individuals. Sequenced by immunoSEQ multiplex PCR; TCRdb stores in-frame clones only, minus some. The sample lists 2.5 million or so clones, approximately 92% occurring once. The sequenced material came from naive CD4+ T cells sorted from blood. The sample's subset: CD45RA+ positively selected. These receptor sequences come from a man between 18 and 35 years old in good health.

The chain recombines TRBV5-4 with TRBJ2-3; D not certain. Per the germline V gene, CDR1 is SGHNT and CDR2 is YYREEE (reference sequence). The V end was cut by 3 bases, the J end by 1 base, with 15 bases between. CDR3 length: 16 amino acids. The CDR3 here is CASSSPGIKGTDTQYF. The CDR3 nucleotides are TGTGCCAGCAGCTCCCCAGGAATCAAAGGCACAGATACGCAGTATTTT.

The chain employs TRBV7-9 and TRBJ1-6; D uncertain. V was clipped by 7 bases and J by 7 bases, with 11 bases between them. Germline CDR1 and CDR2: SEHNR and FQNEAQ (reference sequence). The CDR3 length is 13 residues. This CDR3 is CASNDNRNSPLHF. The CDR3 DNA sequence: TGTGCCAGCAACGACAACCGAAATTCACCCCTCCACTTT.

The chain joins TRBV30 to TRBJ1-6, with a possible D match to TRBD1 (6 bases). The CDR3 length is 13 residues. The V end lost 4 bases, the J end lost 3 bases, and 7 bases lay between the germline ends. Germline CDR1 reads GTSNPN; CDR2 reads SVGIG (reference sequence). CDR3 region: CAWKQGYNSPLHF. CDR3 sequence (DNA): TGTGCCTGGAAACAGGGCTATAATTCACCCCTCCACTTT. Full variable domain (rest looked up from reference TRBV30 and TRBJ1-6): SQTIHQWPATLVQPVGSPLSLECTVEGTSNPNLYWYRQAAGRGLQLLFYSVGIGQISSEVPQNLSASRPQDRQFILSSKKLLLSDSGFYLCAWKQGYNSPLHFGNGTRLTVT.

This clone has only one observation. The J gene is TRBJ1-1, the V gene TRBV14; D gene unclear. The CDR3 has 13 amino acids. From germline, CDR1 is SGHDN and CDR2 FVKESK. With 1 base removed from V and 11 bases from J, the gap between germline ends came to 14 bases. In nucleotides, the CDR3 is TGTGCCAGCAGCCAAGTGCCGGGTTCCGCTGCTTTCTTT. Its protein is CASSQVPGSAAFF.

The CDR3 nucleotides are TGCAGCGTTGAAGTTGGTACAGGGCCCGGCGAGCAGTACTTC. Amino acid sequence: CSVEVGTGPGEQYF. This sequence joins TRBV29-1 and TRBJ2-7; maybe TRBD1 (6 bases). Germline CDR1 is SQVTM and CDR2 is ANQGSEA. The CDR3 runs to 14 residues. Trimming pared 1 base from V and 6 bases from J, leaving 16 bases between.

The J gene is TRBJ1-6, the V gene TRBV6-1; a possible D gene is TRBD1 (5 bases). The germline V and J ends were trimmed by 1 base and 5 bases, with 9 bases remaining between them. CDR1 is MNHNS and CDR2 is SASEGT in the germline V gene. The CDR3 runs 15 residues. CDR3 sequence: CASSEDGRDNSPLHF. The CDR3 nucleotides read TGTGCCAGCAGTGAAGACGGCAGGGATAATTCACCCCTCCACTTT.

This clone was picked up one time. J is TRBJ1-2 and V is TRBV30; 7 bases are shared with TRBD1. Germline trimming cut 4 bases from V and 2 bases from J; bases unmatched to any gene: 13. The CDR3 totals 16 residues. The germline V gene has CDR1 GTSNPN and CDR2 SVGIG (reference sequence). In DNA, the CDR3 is TGTGCCTGGATTTCAGTCGGTTTCAGGGGGAACTATGGCTACACCTTC. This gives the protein CAWISVGFRGNYGYTF.

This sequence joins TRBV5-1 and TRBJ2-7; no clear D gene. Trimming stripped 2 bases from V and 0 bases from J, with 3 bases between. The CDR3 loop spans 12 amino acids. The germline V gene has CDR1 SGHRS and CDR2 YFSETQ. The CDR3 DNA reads TGCGCCAGCAGCTTTCACTCCTACGAGCAGTACTTC. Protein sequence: CASSFHSYEQYF. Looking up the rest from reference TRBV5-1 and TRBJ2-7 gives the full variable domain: KAGVTQTPRYLIKTRGQQVTLSCSPISGHRSVSWYQQTPGQGLQFLFEYFSETQRNKGNFPGRFSGRQFSNSRSEMNVSTLELGDSALYLCASSFHSYEQYFGPGTRLTVT.

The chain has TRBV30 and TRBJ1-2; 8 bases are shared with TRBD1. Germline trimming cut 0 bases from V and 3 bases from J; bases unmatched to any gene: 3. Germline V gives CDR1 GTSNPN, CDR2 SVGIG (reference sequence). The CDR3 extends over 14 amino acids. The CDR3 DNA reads TGTGCCTGGAGTGTAGACAGGGGATACTATGGCTACACCTTC. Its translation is CAWSVDRGYYGYTF.

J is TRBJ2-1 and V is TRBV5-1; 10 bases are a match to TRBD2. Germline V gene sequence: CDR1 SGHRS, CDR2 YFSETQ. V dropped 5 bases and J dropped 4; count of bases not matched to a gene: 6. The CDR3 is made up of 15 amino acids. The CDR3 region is CASSILAGEYNEQFF. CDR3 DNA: TGCGCCAGCAGTATTCTAGCGGGAGAATACAATGAGCAGTTCTTC.

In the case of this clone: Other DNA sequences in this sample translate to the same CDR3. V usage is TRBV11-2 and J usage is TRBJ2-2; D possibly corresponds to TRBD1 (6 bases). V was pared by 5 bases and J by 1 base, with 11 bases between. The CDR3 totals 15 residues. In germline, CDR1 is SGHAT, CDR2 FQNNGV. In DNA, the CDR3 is TGTGCCAGCAGCCTTAGACAGGTGAACACCGGGGAGCTGTTTTTT. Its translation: CASSLRQVNTGELFF.

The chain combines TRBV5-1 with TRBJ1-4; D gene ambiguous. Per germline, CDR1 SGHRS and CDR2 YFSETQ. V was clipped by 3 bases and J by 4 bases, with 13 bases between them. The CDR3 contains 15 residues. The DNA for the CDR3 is TGCGCCAGCAGCTCGGCCGATGCGGGTAATGAAAAACTGTTTTTT. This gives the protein CASSSADAGNEKLFF. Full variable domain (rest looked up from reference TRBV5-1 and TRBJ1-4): KAGVTQTPRYLIKTRGQQVTLSCSPISGHRSVSWYQQTPGQGLQFLFEYFSETQRNKGNFPGRFSGRQFSNSRSEMNVSTLELGDSALYLCASSSADAGNEKLFFGSGTQLSVL.

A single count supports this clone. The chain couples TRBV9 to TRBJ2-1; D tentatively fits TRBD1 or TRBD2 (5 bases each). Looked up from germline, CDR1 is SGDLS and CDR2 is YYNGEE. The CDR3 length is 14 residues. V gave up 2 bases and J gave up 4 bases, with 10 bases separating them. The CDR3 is CASSVGTKYNEQFF. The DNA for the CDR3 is TGTGCCAGCAGCGTCGGGACCAAATACAATGAGCAGTTCTTC. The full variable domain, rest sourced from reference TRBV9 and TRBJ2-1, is DSGVTQTPKHLITATGQRVTLRCSPRSGDLSVYWYQQSLDQGLQFLIQYYNGEERAKGNILERFSAQQFPDLHSELNLSSLELGDSALYFCASSVGTKYNEQFFGPGTRLTVL.

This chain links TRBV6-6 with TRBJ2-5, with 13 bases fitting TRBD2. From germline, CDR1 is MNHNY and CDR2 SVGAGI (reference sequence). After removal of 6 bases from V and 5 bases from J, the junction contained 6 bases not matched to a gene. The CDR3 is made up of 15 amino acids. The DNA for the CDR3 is TGTGCCAGCAGCCCCGGACTAGCGGGAGTTGAGACCCAGTACTTC. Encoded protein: CASSPGLAGVETQYF.

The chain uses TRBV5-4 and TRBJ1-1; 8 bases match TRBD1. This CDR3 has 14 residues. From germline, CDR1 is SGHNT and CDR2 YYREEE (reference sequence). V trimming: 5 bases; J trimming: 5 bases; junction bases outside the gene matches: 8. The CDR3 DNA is TGTGCCAGCAGAACGGACAGGGCTGTTACTGAAGCTTTCTTT. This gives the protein CASRTDRAVTEAFF. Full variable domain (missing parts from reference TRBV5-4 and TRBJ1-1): ETGVTQSPTHLIKTRGQQVTLRCSSQSGHNTVSWYQQALGQGPQFIFQYYREEENGRGNFPPRFSGLQFPNYSSELNVNALELDDSALYLCASRTDRAVTEAFFGQGTRLTVV.

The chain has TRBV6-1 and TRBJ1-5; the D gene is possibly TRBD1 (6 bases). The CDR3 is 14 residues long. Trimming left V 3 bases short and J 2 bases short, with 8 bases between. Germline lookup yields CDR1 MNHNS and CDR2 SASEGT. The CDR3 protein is CASSDRGGNQPQHF. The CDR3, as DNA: TGTGCCAGCAGTGACAGGGGAGGCAATCAGCCCCAGCATTTT.

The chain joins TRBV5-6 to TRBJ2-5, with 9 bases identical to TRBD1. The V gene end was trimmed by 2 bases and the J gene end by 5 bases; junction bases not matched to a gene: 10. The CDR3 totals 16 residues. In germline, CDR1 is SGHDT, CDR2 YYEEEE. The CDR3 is CASSLSGTGFWETQYF. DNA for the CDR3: TGTGCCAGCAGCTTATCCGGGACAGGGTTTTGGGAGACCCAGTACTTC.

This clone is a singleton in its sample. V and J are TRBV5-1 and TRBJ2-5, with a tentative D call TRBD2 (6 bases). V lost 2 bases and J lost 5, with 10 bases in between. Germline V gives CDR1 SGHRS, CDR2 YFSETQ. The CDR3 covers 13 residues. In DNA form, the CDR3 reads TGCGCCAGCAGCTTTAGCGGCGGGGAGACCCAGTACTTC. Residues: CASSFSGGETQYF. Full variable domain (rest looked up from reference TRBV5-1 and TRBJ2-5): KAGVTQTPRYLIKTRGQQVTLSCSPISGHRSVSWYQQTPGQGLQFLFEYFSETQRNKGNFPGRFSGRQFSNSRSEMNVSTLELGDSALYLCASSFSGGETQYFGPGTRLLVL.

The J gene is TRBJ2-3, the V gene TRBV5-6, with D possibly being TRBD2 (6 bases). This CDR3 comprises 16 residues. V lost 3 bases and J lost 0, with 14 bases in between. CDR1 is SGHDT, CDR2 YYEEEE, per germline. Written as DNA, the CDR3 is TGTGCCAGCAGCTGGCGGAGTGCGGGGAGCACAGATACGCAGTATTTT. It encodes CASSWRSAGSTDTQYF. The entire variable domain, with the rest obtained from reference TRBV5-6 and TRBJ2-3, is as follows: DAGVTQSPTHLIKTRGQQVTLRCSPKSGHDTVSWYQQALGQGPQFIFQYYEEEERQRGNFPDRFSGHQFPNYSSELNVNALLLGDSALYLCASSWRSAGSTDTQYFGPGTRLTVL.

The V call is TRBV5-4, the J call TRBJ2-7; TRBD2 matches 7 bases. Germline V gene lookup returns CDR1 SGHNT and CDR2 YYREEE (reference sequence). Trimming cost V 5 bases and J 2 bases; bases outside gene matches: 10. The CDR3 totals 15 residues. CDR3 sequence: CASSGDLAVPYEQYF. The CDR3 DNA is TGTGCCAGCAGTGGTGATCTAGCGGTGCCCTACGAGCAGTACTTC.

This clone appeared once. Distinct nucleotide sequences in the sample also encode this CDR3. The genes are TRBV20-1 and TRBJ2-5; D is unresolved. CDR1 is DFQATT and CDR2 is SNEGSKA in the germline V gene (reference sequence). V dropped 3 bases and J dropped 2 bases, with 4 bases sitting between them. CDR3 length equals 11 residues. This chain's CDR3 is CSARSQETQYF. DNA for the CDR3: TGCAGTGCTAGGTCACAAGAGACCCAGTACTTC.

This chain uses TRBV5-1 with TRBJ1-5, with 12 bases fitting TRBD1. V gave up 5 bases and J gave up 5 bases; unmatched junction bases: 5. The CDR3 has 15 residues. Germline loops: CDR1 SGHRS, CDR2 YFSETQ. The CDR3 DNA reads TGCGCCAGCAGACCCGGGACAGGGGGCCATCAGCCCCAGCATTTT. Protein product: CASRPGTGGHQPQHF.

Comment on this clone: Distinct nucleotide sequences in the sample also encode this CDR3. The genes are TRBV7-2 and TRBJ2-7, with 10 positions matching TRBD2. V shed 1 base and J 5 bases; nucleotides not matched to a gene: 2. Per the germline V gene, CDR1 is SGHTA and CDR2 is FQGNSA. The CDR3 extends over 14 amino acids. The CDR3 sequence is CASSLGLAGDEQYF. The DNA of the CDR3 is TGTGCCAGCAGCTTAGGGCTAGCGGGGGACGAGCAGTACTTC.

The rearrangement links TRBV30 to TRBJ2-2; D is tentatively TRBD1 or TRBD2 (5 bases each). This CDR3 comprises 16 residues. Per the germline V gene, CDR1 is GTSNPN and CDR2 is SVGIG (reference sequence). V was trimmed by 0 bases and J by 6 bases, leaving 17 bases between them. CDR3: CAWSVWAGTRSGELFF. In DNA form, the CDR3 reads TGTGCCTGGAGTGTATGGGCAGGGACCCGTTCCGGGGAGCTGTTTTTT.

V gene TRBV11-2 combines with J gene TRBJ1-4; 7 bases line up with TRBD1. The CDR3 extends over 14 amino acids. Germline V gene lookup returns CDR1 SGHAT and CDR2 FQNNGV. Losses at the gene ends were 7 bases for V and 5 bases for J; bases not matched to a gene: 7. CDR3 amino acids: CASNLQGTNEKLFF. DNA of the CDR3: TGTGCCAGCAACCTACAGGGGACAAATGAAAAACTGTTTTTT.

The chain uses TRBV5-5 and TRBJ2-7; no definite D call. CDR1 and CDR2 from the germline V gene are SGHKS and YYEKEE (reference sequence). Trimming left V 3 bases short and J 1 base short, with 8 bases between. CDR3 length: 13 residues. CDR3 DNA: TGTGCCAGCAGCTCCGTGGTTTCCTACGAGCAGTACTTC. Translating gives CASSSVVSYEQYF.

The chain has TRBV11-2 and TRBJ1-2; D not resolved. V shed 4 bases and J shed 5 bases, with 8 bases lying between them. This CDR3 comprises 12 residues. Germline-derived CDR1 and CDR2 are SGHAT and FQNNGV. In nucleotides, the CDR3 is TGTGCCAGCAGCTCTCGGGATTATGGCTACACCTTC. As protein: CASSSRDYGYTF.

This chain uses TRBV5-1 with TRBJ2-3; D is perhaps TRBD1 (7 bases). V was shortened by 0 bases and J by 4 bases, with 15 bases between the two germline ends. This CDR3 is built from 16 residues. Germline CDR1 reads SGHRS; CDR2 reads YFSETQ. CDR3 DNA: TGCGCCAGCAGCTTGGACAGGGGAGGTGGTGCAGATACGCAGTATTTT. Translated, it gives CASSLDRGGGADTQYF.

CDR3: CASSLPGATGNTIYF. CDR3 DNA: TGTGCCAGCAGTTTACCAGGGGCTACAGGAAACACCATATATTTT. The chain recombines TRBV28 with TRBJ1-3, with D perhaps TRBD1 (6 bases). The CDR3 totals 15 residues. Germline-derived CDR1 and CDR2 are MDHEN and SYDVKM. Trimming removed 2 bases from V and 4 bases from J, with 12 bases in between.

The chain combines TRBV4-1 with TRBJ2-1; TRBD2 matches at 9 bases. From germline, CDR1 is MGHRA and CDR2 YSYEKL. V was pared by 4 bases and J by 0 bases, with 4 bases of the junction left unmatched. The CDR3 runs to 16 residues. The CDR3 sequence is CASSRQLAGSYNEQFF. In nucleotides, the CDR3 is TGCGCCAGCAGCCGACAACTAGCGGGCTCCTACAATGAGCAGTTCTTC.

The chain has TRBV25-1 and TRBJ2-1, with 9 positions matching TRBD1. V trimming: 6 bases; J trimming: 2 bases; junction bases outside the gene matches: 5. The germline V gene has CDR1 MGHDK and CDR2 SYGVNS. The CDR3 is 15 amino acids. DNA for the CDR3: TGTGCCAGCAGCCCCGGGACAGGGCCCTACAATGAGCAGTTCTTC. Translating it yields CASSPGTGPYNEQFF.

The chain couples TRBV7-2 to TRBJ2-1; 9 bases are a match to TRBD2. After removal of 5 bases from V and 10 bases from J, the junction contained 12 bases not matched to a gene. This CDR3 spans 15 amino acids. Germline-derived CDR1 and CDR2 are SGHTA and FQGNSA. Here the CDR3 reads CASSREPAGGREQFF. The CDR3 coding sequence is TGTGCCAGCAGCCGTGAACCAGCGGGAGGACGCGAGCAGTTCTTC. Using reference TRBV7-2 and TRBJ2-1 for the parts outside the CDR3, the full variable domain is GAGVSQSPSNKVTEKGKDVELRCDPISGHTALYWYRQSLGQGLEFLIYFQGNSAPDKSGLPSDRFSAERTGGSVSTLTIQRTQQEDSAVYLCASSREPAGGREQFFGPGTRLTVL.